The rows below give T cell receptor beta chains drawn from one sample of a study of blood T cell repertoires in COVID-19. Measured with immunoSEQ multiplex PCR; TCRdb has only the in-frame clones, and not every one. The sample includes roughly 280,000 clones, about 87% seen only once; the top ten take 3%. The sample comprised PBMCs or T cells enriched from blood (not recorded which). These receptors were obtained from a woman aged 50 to 60 who had recovered from COVID-19. CDR3s include the opening cysteine and the closing phenylalanine or tryptophan. A D gene is named only where the DNA matches it firmly. Size values are once, few and many counts, or a class for expanded clones, and some rows have none.

v_call,d_call,j_call,clone_size,cdr3_aa,cdr3_nt
TRBV28,NA,TRBJ2-4,NA,CASSLLAKNIQYF,TGTGCCAGCAGTTTACTAGCCAAAAACATTCAGTACTTC
TRBV19,NA,TRBJ1-5,NA,CASNYISNQPQHF,TGTGCCAGTAACTATATTTCCAATCAGCCCCAGCATTTT
TRBV4-3,TRBD2,TRBJ2-2,NA,CASSSLAGGDGELFF,TGCGCCAGCAGCTCACTAGCGGGAGGGGACGGGGAGCTGTTTTTT
TRBV7-2,NA,TRBJ2-2,NA,CASSLVATPNTGELFF,TGTGCCAGCAGCTTAGTCGCGACACCGAACACCGGGGAGCTGTTTTTT
TRBV13,NA,TRBJ1-2,NA,CASSLTGTYGYTF,TGTGCCAGCAGCTTAACAGGTACCTATGGCTACACCTTC
TRBV19,TRBD1,TRBJ2-7,NA,CASSIDRGLSYEQYF,TGTGCCAGTAGTATCGACAGGGGTCTCTCCTACGAGCAGTACTTC
TRBV7-3,NA,TRBJ2-5,NA,CASSLMSGEETQYF,TGTGCCAGCAGCTTAATGTCCGGGGAAGAGACCCAGTACTTC
TRBV4-3,TRBD2,TRBJ2-2,NA,CASSQTSGANTGELFF,TGCGCCAGCAGCCAGACTAGCGGAGCGAACACCGGGGAGCTGTTTTTT
TRBV5-4,NA,TRBJ1-3,NA,CASSPGGGSGNTIYF,TGTGCCAGCAGCCCGGGGGGGGGCTCTGGAAACACCATATATTTT
TRBV24-1,NA,TRBJ2-6,NA,CATSETGNSAGANVLTF,TGTGCCACCAGTGAGACAGGTAATTCGGCCGGGGCCAACGTCCTGACTTTC
TRBV15,NA,TRBJ1-3,NA,CATSRTLGGIAGNTIYF,TGTGCCACCAGCAGGACCCTCGGGGGTATAGCTGGAAACACCATATATTTT
TRBV7-2,NA,TRBJ1-4,NA,CASSPRRGASNEKLFF,TGTGCCAGCAGCCCAAGGAGGGGTGCAAGTAATGAAAAACTGTTTTTT
TRBV19,TRBD2,TRBJ2-5,NA,CASLGGAGYQETQYF,TGTGCCAGTTTGGGAGGAGCGGGGTACCAAGAGACCCAGTACTTC
TRBV11-1,NA,TRBJ2-1,NA,CASSLLGNEQFF,TGTGCCAGCAGCTTACTAGGTAATGAGCAGTTCTTC
TRBV27,NA,TRBJ1-1,NA,CASSLRVSNTEAFF,TGTGCCAGCAGTTTACGGGTTTCGAACACTGAAGCTTTCTTT
TRBV15,TRBD1,TRBJ2-2,NA,CATSTSLGQGFGELFF,TGTGCCACCAGCACCTCACTGGGACAGGGGTTTGGGGAGCTGTTTTTT
TRBV29-1,NA,TRBJ1-5,few,CSVASGNQPQHF,TGCAGCGTTGCCAGCGGCAATCAGCCCCAGCATTTT
TRBV6-2/TRBV6-3,NA,TRBJ2-5,NA,CASSYRIADDLEEETQYF,TGTGCCAGCAGTTATAGAATAGCGGACGACTTGGAGGAAGAGACCCAGTACTTC
TRBV18,NA,TRBJ1-2,NA,CASSPPGPSGYTF,TGTGCCAGCTCACCACCGGGGCCGTCCGGCTACACCTTC
TRBV7-2,TRBD1,TRBJ2-3,once,CASSFDRGGDTQYF,TGTGCCAGCAGCTTCGACAGGGGTGGTGATACGCAGTATTTT
TRBV5-1,NA,TRBJ2-4,NA,CASSLDPGSRNIQYF,TGCGCCAGCAGCCTGGACCCGGGGTCGCGAAACATTCAGTACTTC
TRBV14,TRBD2,TRBJ2-2,NA,CASSQGWLAENTGELFF,TGTGCCAGCAGCCAAGGTTGGCTAGCGGAGAACACCGGGGAGCTGTTTTTT
TRBV12-3/TRBV12-4,NA,TRBJ1-5,NA,CASSFRDQPQHF,TGTGCCAGCAGTTTTCGGGATCAGCCCCAGCATTTT
TRBV27,NA,TRBJ2-3,NA,CASHRRDFSSTDTQYF,TGTGCCAGCCATCGTAGGGACTTTTCTAGCACAGATACGCAGTATTTT
TRBV11-3,NA,TRBJ2-1,NA,CASSTRETGHNEQFF,TGTGCCAGCAGCACCCGGGAGACGGGGCACAATGAGCAGTTCTTC
TRBV5-1,TRBD1,TRBJ2-3,NA,CASSWGDRSTDTQYF,TGCGCCAGCAGCTGGGGGGACAGGAGCACAGATACGCAGTATTTT
TRBV3-1/TRBV3-2,TRBD1,TRBJ1-2,NA,CASRPTGNYGYTF,TGTGCCAGCAGGCCGACAGGGAACTATGGCTACACCTTC
TRBV7-2,NA,TRBJ1-3,NA,CASSLETVGLGNTIYF,TGTGCCAGCAGCCTCGAGACAGTGGGGCTAGGAAACACCATATATTTT
TRBV5-1,TRBD2,TRBJ2-1,NA,CASSLKIAGDGEQFF,TGCGCCAGCAGCTTGAAAATAGCGGGAGACGGCGAGCAGTTCTTC
TRBV7-2,NA,TRBJ1-4,NA,CASSLTQANNEKLFF,TGTGCCAGCAGCTTAACACAGGCGAATAATGAAAAACTGTTTTTT
TRBV13,NA,TRBJ2-7,NA,CASSYGYEQYF,TGTGCCAGCAGCTACGGTTACGAGCAGTACTTC
TRBV28,NA,TRBJ1-3,NA,CASSLARVAGNTIYF,TGTGCCAGCAGTTTAGCCAGGGTGGCTGGAAACACCATATATTTT
TRBV11-2,TRBD1,TRBJ1-1,NA,CASSPQGQGGTEAFF,TGTGCCAGCAGCCCGCAGGGACAGGGGGGTACTGAAGCTTTCTTT
TRBV3-1/TRBV3-2,TRBD2,TRBJ2-1,NA,CASSQRTSGYNEQFF,TGTGCCAGCAGCCAAAGGACTAGCGGCTACAATGAGCAGTTCTTC
TRBV7-2,TRBD1,TRBJ2-3,NA,CASSLGNLAGGPTDTQYF,TGTGCCAGCAGCTTAGGAAATCTGGCAGGGGGCCCCACAGATACGCAGTATTTT
TRBV30,TRBD1,TRBJ1-1,once,CAWSAPDRGKDTEAFF,TGTGCCTGGAGTGCCCCGGACAGGGGAAAGGACACTGAAGCTTTCTTT
TRBV27,NA,TRBJ2-7,NA,CASRGVSSSYEQYF,TGTGCCAGCAGGGGCGTCTCAAGCTCCTACGAGCAGTACTTC
TRBV7-2,NA,TRBJ1-1,NA,CASSLLGTPRRDTEAFF,TGTGCCAGCAGCTTATTAGGGACACCCAGAAGGGACACTGAAGCTTTCTTT
TRBV3-1/TRBV3-2,TRBD2,TRBJ2-1,NA,CASSPLAGGAYNEQFF,TGTGCCAGCAGCCCGTTAGCGGGGGGTGCCTACAATGAGCAGTTCTTC
TRBV12-3/TRBV12-4,NA,TRBJ1-2,NA,CASSLQGTYGYTF,TGTGCCAGCAGTTTACAGGGGACCTATGGCTACACCTTC
TRBV2,TRBD2,TRBJ2-7,few,CASSEIGGGQAIYEQYF,TGTGCCAGCAGTGAGATAGGCGGGGGTCAGGCGATCTACGAGCAGTACTTC
TRBV2,TRBD1,TRBJ1-5,NA,CASSGTGRQPQHF,TGTGCCAGCAGTGGGACAGGTCGGCAGCCCCAGCATTTT
TRBV6-1,TRBD2,TRBJ2-1,NA,CASSERLAGSYNEQFF,TGTGCCAGCAGTGAACGACTAGCGGGTTCCTACAATGAGCAGTTCTTC
TRBV25-1,NA,TRBJ2-1,NA,CASSSDYWIYNEQFF,TGTGCCAGCAGCTCGGACTATTGGATCTACAATGAGCAGTTCTTC
TRBV5-4,NA,TRBJ2-2,NA,CASRDRVNTGELFF,TGTGCCAGCAGGGACAGAGTAAACACCGGGGAGCTGTTTTTT
TRBV28,NA,TRBJ1-1,NA,CASSFGQKNTEAFF,TGTGCCAGCAGTTTCGGACAGAAGAACACTGAAGCTTTCTTT
TRBV6-5,NA,TRBJ1-5,NA,CASSYSNRAGQPQHF,TGTGCCAGCAGTTACTCGAACAGGGCGGGCCAGCCCCAGCATTTT
TRBV12-3/TRBV12-4,NA,TRBJ1-6,NA,CASTTNSPLHF,TGTGCCAGCACCACAAATTCACCCCTCCACTTT
TRBV6-5,NA,TRBJ1-6,NA,CASSYGAGYNSPLHF,TGTGCCAGCAGTTACGGGGCCGGCTATAATTCACCCCTCCACTTT